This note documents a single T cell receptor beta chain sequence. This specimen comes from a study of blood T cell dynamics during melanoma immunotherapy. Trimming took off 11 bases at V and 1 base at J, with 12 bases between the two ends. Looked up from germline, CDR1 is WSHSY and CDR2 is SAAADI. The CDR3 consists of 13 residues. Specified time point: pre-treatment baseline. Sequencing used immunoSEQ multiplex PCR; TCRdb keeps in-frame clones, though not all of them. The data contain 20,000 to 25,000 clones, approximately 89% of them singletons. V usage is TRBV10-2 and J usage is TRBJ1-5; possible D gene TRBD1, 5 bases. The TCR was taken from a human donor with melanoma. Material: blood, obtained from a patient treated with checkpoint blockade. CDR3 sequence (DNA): TGCGCCGTAGGGCAGGGAAGCAATCAGCCCCAGCATTTT. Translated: CAVGQGSNQPQHF.